This record covers a single T cell receptor (beta chain). Antigen specificity is unknown. The data are from a study of T-cell reconstitution after alpha-beta-depleted transplantation in children. TCRbeta library preparation incorporated unique molecular identifiers. TCRdb re-called the PCR reads with MiXCR, one entry per CDR3 protein. This repertoire shows a few hundred thousand distinct CDR3 sequences, approximately 30% found once; its top ten account for approximately 39%. CDR3 length: 17 amino acids. The J segment lost 7 bases and the V segment lost 2 bases, leaving 14 bases of the junction unmatched. From germline, CDR1 is MNHEY and CDR2 SMNVEV (reference sequence). Study-wide results and caveats: Several hundred graft clones that had expanded were reportedly the source of alpha-beta T cells about two months after transplant. Counts and diversity of T cells one year after transplant came mostly from newly produced T cells. Recipient T cells and thymic progenitors that survived were the source of the high TCRbeta diversity seen at day 60 in some patients.

V and J are TRBV27 and TRBJ2-1, with 7 bases lining up with TRBD1. The specimen was PBMCs, collected before TCRalphabeta/CD19-depleted stem cell transplant. The source is a boy under two years old with Wiskott-Aldrich syndrome, due to receive a stem cell transplant. CDR3 nucleotide sequence: TGTGCCAGCAGTTTAAGGGAAACAGGGGCCTTTCCTAATGAGCAGTTCTTC. It specifies CASSLRETGAFPNEQFF.